The TCR beta chain described here comes from a study of CD8 T cells in ankylosing spondylitis. Scientists made TCR beta libraries using quantitative 5'-RACE with molecular barcodes. TCRdb redid the calling of the 5' RACE reads with MiXCR, one entry per CDR3 protein. Here the sample spans 150,000 to 200,000 distinct CDR3 sequences, 25% to 35% being singletons. The germline CDR1 and CDR2 sequences are SEHNR and FQNEAQ (reference sequence). CDR3 length equals 15 residues. V was clipped by 3 bases and J by 5 bases, with 16 bases between them. Points on this clonotype: Its antigen is still unknown.

Study observations and caveats: CD8+ disease-linked clones were present at relatively low frequencies in blood. Disease-linked clones reportedly concentrated significantly in matched ankylosing spondylitis synovial fluid. Within ankylosing spondylitis blood, a TCR beta motif made up of eight or nine highly homologous variants appeared to be characteristic.

The TCR sequence derives from a male donor with ankylosing spondylitis. The sequenced sample was synovial fluid, either unsorted or a sorted T cell fraction (not recorded which). The J gene is TRBJ2-5, the V gene TRBV7-9, with D possibly TRBD2 on 6 matching bases. CDR3 DNA: TGTGCCAGCAGCTTCTACTCCGGAGGGACGGAGACCCAGTACTTC. This encodes CASSFYSGGTETQYF. Full variable domain (remainder filled in from reference TRBV7-9 and TRBJ2-5): DTGVSQNPRHKITKRGQNVTFRCDPISEHNRLYWYRQTLGQGPEFLTYFQNEAQLEKSRLLSDRFSAERPKGSFSTLEIQRTEQGDSAMYLCASSFYSGGTETQYFGPGTRLLVL.